These 9 T cell receptor beta chains came from one sample sequenced in a study of T-cell reconstitution after alpha-beta-depleted transplantation in children. Unique molecular identifiers were incorporated into the prepared TCRbeta library. MiXCR was run by TCRdb on the PCR reads, yielding one entry per CDR3 protein. The table records approximately 490,000 distinct CDR3 sequences, 10% of them present only once. The sample was PBMCs, taken before TCRalphabeta/CD19-depleted stem cell transplant. These receptors originate from a child aged 2-15 years with inherited bone marrow failure, due to receive a stem cell transplant.

This sequence joins TRBV14 and TRBJ1-4; tentative D call: TRBD1 (5 bases). From germline, CDR1 is SGHDN and CDR2 FVKESK. The V end was cut by 4 bases, the J end by 8 bases, with 14 bases between. The CDR3 extends over 14 amino acids. Here the CDR3 reads CASSRPGTGEKLFF. In DNA, the CDR3 is TGTGCCAGCAGCCGGCCGGGGACGGGGGAAAAACTGTTTTTT.

This clonotype was seen at least ten times. This sequence joins TRBV20-1 and TRBJ2-1; D is perhaps TRBD2 (7 bases). Germline assignment: CDR1 DFQATT and CDR2 SNEGSKA (reference sequence). The CDR3 runs 17 residues. The ends were cut back, 6 bases at V and 0 bases at J, with 21 bases in the middle. CDR3 amino acids: CSARGRENKFSYNEQFF. The CDR3 region has the DNA TGCAGTGCGCGGGGGCGGGAGAATAAATTCTCCTACAATGAGCAGTTCTTC.

This clonotype was seen a handful of times. The rearrangement uses TRBV28 and TRBJ2-2; no definite D call. The CDR3 runs to 14 residues. Trimming stripped 6 bases from V and 6 bases from J, with 14 bases between. Germline lookup yields CDR1 MDHEN and CDR2 SYDVKM. As DNA, the CDR3 is TGTGCCAGCAGCCTGACACAGTTGGCCGGGGAGCTGTTTTTT. Translating gives CASSLTQLAGELFF.

There are many counts of this clonotype. V and J are TRBV7-2 and TRBJ1-1; D may be TRBD1 (6 bases). With 3 bases removed from V and 4 bases from J, the gap between germline ends came to 9 bases. Germline V CDR1 and CDR2: SGHTA, FQGNSA. This CDR3 is built from 13 residues. CDR3 nucleotide sequence: TGTGCCAGCAGCTTTTACAGGGCCACTGAAGCTTTCTTT. Residues: CASSFYRATEAFF.

CDR3 amino acids: CSVEITSGTHNEQFF. The CDR3 bases are TGCAGCGTTGAAATCACTAGCGGGACCCACAATGAGCAGTTCTTC. The gene calls are TRBV29-1 and TRBJ2-1, with 10 nucleotides matching TRBD2. CDR3 length equals 15 residues. Trimming cost V 2 bases and J 5 bases; bases outside gene matches: 6. The germline CDR1 and CDR2 sequences are SQVTM and ANQGSEA.

This clonotype was detected ten times or more. The chain links TRBV10-3 to TRBJ1-2, with a possible D match to TRBD1 (5 bases). V shed 6 bases and J shed 6 bases, with 17 bases lying between them. Germline assignment: CDR1 ENHRY and CDR2 SYGVKD. This CDR3 is 14 amino acids long. As DNA, the CDR3 is TGTGCCATCAGAAAAGCGACAGAAATCGATGGCTACACCTTC. This gives the protein CAIRKATEIDGYTF.

This clonotype was counted at least ten times. J is TRBJ2-4 and V is TRBV10-3; 8 bases are a match to TRBD1. CDR3 length: 14 residues. Trimming cost V 6 bases and J 7 bases; bases outside gene matches: 8. Per the germline V gene, CDR1 is ENHRY and CDR2 is SYGVKD. The CDR3: CAISPRTGMNIQYF. In nucleotides, the CDR3 is TGTGCCATCAGCCCCCGGACAGGGATGAACATTCAGTACTTC.

The table lists this clonotype with many counts. The chain joins TRBV12-3 or TRBV12-4 to TRBJ2-3; 8 bases are shared with TRBD2. J gave up 10 bases and V 5 bases, and 5 bases lay outside the gene matches. The CDR3 runs to 12 residues. Written as DNA, the CDR3 is TGTGCCAGCAGTCACAGCGGGAGCCCGCAGTATTTT. Translation gives CASSHSGSPQYF.

This sequence joins TRBV6-2 or TRBV6-3 and TRBJ1-1; weak D call: TRBD1 (6 bases). The CDR3 has 14 amino acids. Trimming pared 2 bases from V and 1 base from J, leaving 8 bases between. Germline CDR1 MNHEY, CDR2 SVGEGT. CDR3 amino acids: CASSYLQGNTEAFF. CDR3 nucleotide sequence: TGTGCCAGCAGTTACCTACAGGGGAACACTGAAGCTTTCTTT.